The 20 T cell receptor beta chains presented below share a single source sample, sequenced in a study of blood T cell repertoires in COVID-19. Measured with immunoSEQ multiplex PCR; TCRdb has only the in-frame clones, and not every one. Among fewer than 250,000 clones listed, over 75% were seen once. Sequencing was done on a sample of peripheral blood. All receptors come from a man in his forties or fifties with COVID-19, enrolled during active disease.

This rearrangement joins TRBV20-1 to TRBJ2-1, with D unresolved. This CDR3 is built from 11 residues. Germline V gene sequence: CDR1 DFQATT, CDR2 SNEGSKA (reference sequence). Trimming took 1 base from V and 14 from J, leaving 12 bases between them. The CDR3 region has the DNA TGCAGTGCTAGAGCACCCTCGACTGAGTTCTTC. Translation gives CSARAPSTEFF.

The sample holds one count of this clone. J is TRBJ2-3 and V is TRBV5-8; 8 bases are shared with TRBD1. The CDR3 has 16 amino acids. Trimming cost V 4 bases and J 2 bases; bases outside gene matches: 9. Germline CDR1 is SGHTS and CDR2 is YDEGEE. CDR3 nucleotides: TGTGCCAGCAGCAGCTTGGGACAGGAAATCACAGATACGCAGTATTTT. Translation gives CASSSLGQEITDTQYF.

This chain connects TRBV9 to TRBJ2-2; 9 bases line up with TRBD1. This CDR3 is 16 amino acids long. Germline V gene sequence: CDR1 SGDLS, CDR2 YYNGEE. The ends lost 4 bases at V and 2 bases at J; junction bases unmatched: 6. CDR3 DNA: TGTGCCAGCAGCACTTGGACAGGGGTAAACACCGGGGAGCTGTTTTTT. Residues: CASSTWTGVNTGELFF.

This clone has a handful of counts. The identical CDR3 is also encoded by other nucleotide sequences in the sample. This chain joins TRBV11-3 and TRBJ1-3, with TRBD1 identical over 10 bases. This CDR3 is 15 amino acids long. J was trimmed by 2 bases and V by 5 bases; bases with no gene match: 3. Germline V lookup: CDR1 SGHNT, CDR2 YENEEA. CDR3 sequence (DNA): TGTGCCAGCAGCCCGGGACAGGGGCCTGGAAACACCATATATTTT. Translation gives CASSPGQGPGNTIYF.

The chain recombines TRBV27 with TRBJ1-5, with a tentative D call TRBD1 (5 bases). The germline V gene encodes CDR1 MNHEY and CDR2 SMNVEV (reference sequence). CDR3 size: 16 residues. V dropped 3 bases and J dropped 2 bases, with 14 bases sitting between them. CDR3 sequence: CASSLGGWGGNQPQHF. Written as DNA, the CDR3 is TGTGCCAGCAGTTTGGGGGGATGGGGTGGCAATCAGCCCCAGCATTTT.

In this sample, this clone turned up a few times. V usage is TRBV7-9 and J usage is TRBJ2-7, with 7 bases matching TRBD1. The CDR3 runs to 15 residues. Trimming removed 5 bases from V and 4 bases from J; junction bases left unmatched: 11. CDR1 SEHNR and CDR2 FQNEAQ come from the germline V gene (reference sequence). The CDR3 coding sequence is TGTGCCAGCAGCCCCCTCCCGGGACAGTCTTACGAGCAGTACTTC. Translating it yields CASSPLPGQSYEQYF.

In its sample, this clone was seen once. The chain links TRBV7-3 to TRBJ1-2; D is undetermined. The CDR3 runs 15 residues. The V end was cut by 4 bases, the J end by 2 bases, with 14 bases between. The germline CDR1 and CDR2 sequences are SGHTA and FQGTGA. CDR3: CASSSLAGLNYGYTF. The CDR3 bases are TGTGCCAGCAGCTCCCTAGCTGGGTTGAACTATGGCTACACCTTC.

The V and J genes are TRBV5-1 and TRBJ1-2; D might be TRBD1 (5 bases). Per the germline V gene, CDR1 is SGHRS and CDR2 is YFSETQ. V lost 4 bases and J 7 bases, leaving 14 bases between the germline ends. This CDR3 has 13 amino acids. As DNA, the CDR3 is TGCGCCAGCAGCCTGGCCGGGAGGGGTGGCTACACCTTC. Translating it yields CASSLAGRGGYTF.

The chain has TRBV6-1 and TRBJ1-6; D not certain. CDR1 MNHNS and CDR2 SASEGT come from the germline V gene. With 1 base removed from V and 7 bases from J, the gap between germline ends came to 11 bases. This CDR3 comprises 15 residues. This CDR3 is CASSEGVAGNSPLHF. For the CDR3, the DNA is TGTGCCAGCAGTGAAGGGGTGGCGGGGAATTCACCCCTCCACTTT.

The gene calls are TRBV10-3 and TRBJ1-6; 8 bases fit TRBD1. The CDR3 runs to 13 residues. In germline, CDR1 is ENHRY, CDR2 SYGVKD. With 7 bases clipped from V and 8 bases from J, the junction kept 4 bases outside the gene matches. As DNA, the CDR3 is TGTGCCATCAAGGAGACAGGGGATTCACCCCTCCACTTT. The encoded protein is CAIKETGDSPLHF.

The rearrangement uses TRBV3-1 (or the pseudogene TRBV3-2) and TRBJ1-5, with D possibly TRBD1 on 5 matching bases. The ends were cut back, 0 bases at V and 2 bases at J, with 14 bases in the middle. Germline lookup yields CDR1 LGHDT and CDR2 YNNKEL (reference sequence). The CDR3 is 17 residues long. CDR3 protein: CASSQEGEGIGNQPQHF. The CDR3, as DNA: TGTGCCAGCAGCCAAGAAGGGGAGGGGATTGGCAATCAGCCCCAGCATTTT.

The rearrangement uses TRBV30 and TRBJ2-2; D might be TRBD1 (6 bases). V was pared by 6 bases and J by 7 bases, with 12 bases between. From germline, CDR1 is GTSNPN and CDR2 SVGIG (reference sequence). The CDR3 covers 12 residues. The CDR3 reads CACRDIDGELFF. For the CDR3, the DNA is TGTGCCTGCCGGGACATCGACGGGGAGCTGTTTTTT.

The chain links TRBV6-6 to TRBJ2-5, with D possibly matching TRBD2 (7 bases). This CDR3 contains 14 residues. V lost 6 bases and J lost 4, with 15 bases in between. Germline V lookup: CDR1 MNHNY, CDR2 SVGAGI (reference sequence). Written as DNA, the CDR3 is TGTGCCAGCAGCAACCGGGGGGCCTCAGAGACCCAGTACTTC. It yields the protein CASSNRGASETQYF.

The chain couples TRBV7-2 to TRBJ2-5; tentatively, D is TRBD2 (6 bases). The CDR3 covers 15 residues. V was trimmed by 4 bases and J by 5 bases, leaving 17 bases between them. CDR1 is SGHTA, CDR2 FQGNSA, per germline. The CDR3 is CASSSPLIRGETQYF. The CDR3, as DNA: TGTGCCAGCAGCTCCCCCCTTATTCGGGGGGAGACCCAGTACTTC.

The chain couples TRBV9 to TRBJ2-3, with 7 bases aligning to TRBD2. The CDR3 covers 15 residues. CDR1 SGDLS and CDR2 YYNGEE come from the germline V gene. V trimming: 4 bases; J trimming: 0 bases; junction bases outside the gene matches: 5. This chain's CDR3 is CASSQGLGSTDTQYF. CDR3 coding DNA: TGTGCCAGCAGCCAAGGACTAGGTAGCACAGATACGCAGTATTTT.

The rearrangement joins TRBV19 to TRBJ2-2; 7 nucleotides match TRBD1. Germline CDR1 and CDR2: LNHDA and SQIVND (reference sequence). This CDR3 spans 17 amino acids. V lost 2 bases to trimming and J lost 1 base; unmatched junction nucleotides: 7. CDR3 sequence: CASSITGDPWNTGELFF. The CDR3 DNA sequence: TGTGCCAGTAGTATAACAGGGGACCCTTGGAACACCGGGGAGCTGTTTTTT.

The chain is built from TRBV28 and TRBJ2-7; 10 bases are a match to TRBD2. The CDR3 sequence is 16 residues long. Trimming took 5 bases from V and 5 from J; bases not matched to a gene: 12. From germline, CDR1 is MDHEN and CDR2 SYDVKM. CDR3: CASSIYGTSAAHEQYF. CDR3 in DNA: TGTGCCAGCAGTATCTACGGGACTAGCGCTGCCCACGAGCAGTACTTC.

This chain links TRBV5-1 with TRBJ1-2; 7 positions match TRBD1. After removal of 0 bases from V and 6 bases from J, the junction contained 5 bases not matched to a gene. This CDR3 spans 14 amino acids. Per the germline V gene, CDR1 is SGHRS and CDR2 is YFSETQ. CDR3 in amino acids: CASSLEGTVDGYTF. In DNA form, the CDR3 reads TGCGCCAGCAGCTTGGAGGGGACAGTTGATGGCTACACCTTC.

V is TRBV9 and J is TRBJ2-5; 11 bases are shared with TRBD2. CDR3 length: 16 amino acids. Germline V CDR1 and CDR2: SGDLS, YYNGEE. With V trimmed by 2 bases and J by 1 base, 4 bases remained unmatched. The DNA of the CDR3 is TGTGCCAGCAGCGTCCTAGCGGGAGGCCCCCAAGAGACCCAGTACTTC. Its protein product is CASSVLAGGPQETQYF.

This chain links TRBV6-6 with TRBJ1-2; TRBD1 aligns across 7 bases. Germline loops: CDR1 MNHNY, CDR2 SVGAGI (reference sequence). The CDR3 is 14 residues long. V dropped 4 bases and J dropped 2; count of bases not matched to a gene: 4. CDR3 in amino acids: CASSSGTANYGYTF. The CDR3 DNA sequence: TGTGCCAGCAGTTCCGGGACAGCAAACTATGGCTACACCTTC.